A selection of T cell receptor beta chains follows, all from one sample in a study of CD4 T cells in relation to SARS-CoV-2 and coronaviruses. The repertoire was sequenced with immunoSEQ multiplex PCR; TCRdb's copy has only in-frame clones and lacks some. The sample consists of about 41,000 clones, about 80% of them appearing once. No antigen is known for these receptors. Input material: naive CD4+ T cells from PBMCs, cultured in vitro. The source of these receptors is an adult with COVID-19. Each CDR3 is given with its conserved first and last residue. A D gene is named only where the DNA matches it firmly. Only some rows state a clone size, as once, few, many or a class for expanded clones.

size	D	V	J	CDR3
.	.	TRBV10-1	TRBJ1-1	CASSESGRNTEAFF
.	TRBD2	TRBV5-1	TRBJ2-7	CASNPSGTGSYEQYF
.	TRBD1	TRBV6-1	TRBJ2-1	CASSEVGTGVHEQFF
once	.	TRBV7-9	TRBJ2-3	CASSLDGITDTQYF
.	.	TRBV3-1/TRBV3-2	TRBJ2-3	CASSLPGLGDTQYF
.	TRBD1	TRBV7-2	TRBJ2-7	CASSFRDRALTYEQYF
.	.	TRBV19	TRBJ2-1	CASSIVLPGRPYNEQFF
.	TRBD1	TRBV4-3	TRBJ2-2	CASSQINPGTGNTGELFF
.	TRBD2	TRBV29-1	TRBJ2-5	CSVELEREGPWETQYF
.	TRBD1	TRBV19	TRBJ1-1	CASTRDRWSSEAFF
.	.	TRBV6-1	TRBJ1-1	CASSEKPDGEAFF
.	.	TRBV27	TRBJ2-4	CASSQPRGAKNIQYF
.	.	TRBV18	TRBJ2-5	CASSPGEETQYF
once	TRBD2	TRBV7-3	TRBJ2-3	CASSAYTSGSTDTQYF
.	TRBD2	TRBV19	TRBJ2-1	CASTRLAGDNEQFF
.	TRBD2	TRBV11-3	TRBJ2-1	CASSSYGLASFNEQFF
.	TRBD2	TRBV4-3	TRBJ2-2	CASSQAGGGTGELFF
.	TRBD2	TRBV3-1/TRBV3-2	TRBJ2-7	CASSPSFSGEQYF
.	.	TRBV11-2	TRBJ2-4	CASSLAGLAKNIQYF
.	TRBD1	TRBV3-1/TRBV3-2	TRBJ1-3	CASSAGTAGNTIYF
.	.	TRBV24-1	TRBJ2-1	CATSDFVNEQFF
.	TRBD2	TRBV4-1	TRBJ2-2	CASRGLGNTGELFF
.	TRBD1	TRBV29-1	TRBJ2-7	CSVGTGIGEQYF
.	.	TRBV5-5	TRBJ1-2	CASSLAGPANYGYTF
once	.	TRBV3-1/TRBV3-2	TRBJ2-3	CASSHTDTQYF
few	TRBD2	TRBV7-9	TRBJ2-3	CASILPRIAGDTDTQYF
.	TRBD1	TRBV18	TRBJ1-3	CASSPPTGNGNTIYF
few	.	TRBV6-6	TRBJ1-4	CASSDGPATNEKLFF
once	TRBD2	TRBV9	TRBJ2-5	CASSGTGTSLGAQYF
.	TRBD2	TRBV7-9	TRBJ2-5	CASSLLAGVLNTQYF
.	TRBD2	TRBV5-1	TRBJ2-3	CASSLGTSGSAQYF
.	.	TRBV7-3	TRBJ1-1	CASSLTSRTEAFF